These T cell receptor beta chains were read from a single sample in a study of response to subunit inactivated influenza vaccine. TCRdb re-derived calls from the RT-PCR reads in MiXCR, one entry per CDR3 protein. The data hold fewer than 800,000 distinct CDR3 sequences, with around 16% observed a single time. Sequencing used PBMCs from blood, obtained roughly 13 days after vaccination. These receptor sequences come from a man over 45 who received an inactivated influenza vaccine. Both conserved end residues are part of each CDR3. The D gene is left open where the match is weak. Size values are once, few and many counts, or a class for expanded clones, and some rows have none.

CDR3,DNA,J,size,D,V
CALCLRRTLNRPPTEAFF,TGTGCCCTCTGTTTACGACGGACATTGAACCGCCCGCCCACTGAAGCTTTCTTT,TRBJ1-1,.,.,TRBV2
CASSRDLLETQYF,TGTGCCAGCAGTCGGGACCTCCTGGAGACCCAGTACTTC,TRBJ2-5,.,.,TRBV12-3/TRBV12-4
CASSPSVGQVNTEAFF,TGTGCCAGCTCACCATCGGTTGGGCAGGTGAACACTGAAGCTTTCTTT,TRBJ1-1,.,.,TRBV18
CASSPRSSAGGEQYF,TGTGCCAGCAGCCCGCGGTCTAGCGCAGGAGGGGAGCAGTACTTC,TRBJ2-7,.,.,TRBV7-9
CASTPGRNNSPLNF,TGTGCCAGCACCCCCGGACGGAATAATTCACCCCTCAACTTT,TRBJ1-6,.,.,TRBV21-1
CASSVTGPRTRETQYF,TGTGCCAGCAGTGTTACAGGACCCAGAACGCGTGAGACCCAGTACTTC,TRBJ2-5,.,.,TRBV28
CASSHDSDYEQYF,TGTGCCAGCAGCCACGATTCAGACTACGAGCAGTACTTC,TRBJ2-7,.,.,TRBV4-2
CSAPPRRGPSQAVEQYF,TGCAGTGCTCCCCCCCGCAGGGGACCCTCCCAGGCGGTCGAGCAGTACTTC,TRBJ2-7,.,.,TRBV20-1
CASSFGASETQYF,TGTGCCAGCAGCTTTGGAGCGTCGGAGACCCAGTACTTC,TRBJ2-5,.,.,TRBV7-2
CSAGGLAGAIETQYF,TGCAGTGCTGGCGGGCTAGCGGGTGCCATAGAGACCCAGTACTTC,TRBJ2-5,few,TRBD2,TRBV20-1
CASSERQNLISNEQFF,TGTGCCAGCAGCGAACGACAGAACCTAATTTCCAATGAGCAGTTCTTC,TRBJ2-1,.,.,TRBV6-2/TRBV6-3
CASSAAGGVAEAFF,TGCGCCAGCAGTGCCGCCGGGGGGGTCGCTGAAGCTTTCTTT,TRBJ1-1,few,.,TRBV10-2
CSARGEGKDYNEQFF,TGCAGTGCTAGGGGGGAAGGAAAGGACTACAATGAGCAGTTCTTC,TRBJ2-1,few,.,TRBV20-1
CASSLVAQGSGQFF,TGCGCCAGCAGCTTGGTAGCACAGGGTAGCGGGCAGTTCTTC,TRBJ2-1,many,.,TRBV5-1
CASSQGDYIIMTYEQYF,TGCGCCAGCAGCCAGGGGGACTACATCATCATGACCTACGAGCAGTACTTC,TRBJ2-7,few,TRBD2,TRBV4-3
CSVEGTGDQPQHF,TGCAGCGTTGAAGGGACAGGGGATCAGCCCCAGCATTTT,TRBJ1-5,.,TRBD1,TRBV29-1
CSAIKGGVSYNEQFF,TGCAGTGCCATTAAAGGAGGGGTATCCTACAATGAGCAGTTCTTC,TRBJ2-1,many,.,TRBV20-1
CASIRDIDSNQPQHF,TGTGCCAGCATCCGGGACATTGATAGCAATCAGCCCCAGCATTTT,TRBJ1-5,few,.,TRBV12-3/TRBV12-4
CASSPKDRNEQFF,TGTGCCAGCAGCCCAAAAGACCGGAATGAGCAGTTCTTC,TRBJ2-1,.,.,TRBV7-9
CSVVVPSGGELFF,TGCAGCGTTGTTGTCCCGTCAGGTGGGGAGCTGTTTTTT,TRBJ2-2,.,.,TRBV29-1
CASSETVTSNQPQHF,TGTGCCAGCAGCGAGACAGTTACAAGCAATCAGCCCCAGCATTTT,TRBJ1-5,few,.,TRBV28
CASTLGEVNTEAFF,TGTGCCAGCACCCTAGGGGAGGTGAACACTGAAGCTTTCTTT,TRBJ1-1,.,.,TRBV12-3/TRBV12-4
CASSHLTPDRNSPLHF,TGTGCCAGCAGCCACCTCACCCCGGACAGAAATTCACCCCTCCACTTT,TRBJ1-6,few,.,TRBV4-2
CASSKGQGAEQETQYF,TGCGCCAGCAGCAAAGGACAGGGGGCAGAGCAAGAGACCCAGTACTTC,TRBJ2-5,.,TRBD1,TRBV5-1
CSAGQGRGEQYF,TGCAGCGCTGGACAGGGAAGGGGCGAGCAGTACTTC,TRBJ2-7,.,TRBD1,TRBV29-1
CASSQQGAKSYEQYF,TGTGCCAGCAGCCAACAGGGGGCTAAGTCGTACGAGCAGTACTTC,TRBJ2-7,.,TRBD1,TRBV7-9
CASSLAQWNYEQYF,TGTGCCAGCAGCTTGGCTCAGTGGAACTACGAGCAGTACTTC,TRBJ2-7,.,.,TRBV5-5
CAWNPGRDEQYF,TGTGCCTGGAACCCGGGACGCGACGAGCAGTACTTC,TRBJ2-7,few,.,TRBV30
CASRSGRAVYEQYF,TGTGCCAGTAGGAGCGGGAGGGCCGTTTACGAGCAGTACTTC,TRBJ2-7,few,TRBD2,TRBV2
CASSVGGRAYEQFF,TGTGCCAGCAGTGTCGGCGGGAGGGCGTATGAGCAGTTCTTC,TRBJ2-1,.,TRBD2,TRBV27
CASSQTGLLGEQYF,TGCGCCAGCAGCCAAACGGGCCTATTGGGGGAGCAGTACTTC,TRBJ2-7,many,.,TRBV4-3
CASSLVGTGGRDGYTF,TGTGCCAGCAGTTTGGTTGGGACAGGGGGTAGGGATGGCTACACCTTC,TRBJ1-2,.,TRBD1,TRBV12-3/TRBV12-4
CASSDNTGTGVYGYTF,TGTGCCAGCAGTGACAACACCGGGACAGGAGTTTATGGCTACACCTTC,TRBJ1-2,many,TRBD1,TRBV25-1
CASSGISREAKNIQYF,TGTGCCAGCAGTGGGATTTCACGGGAGGCCAAAAACATTCAGTACTTC,TRBJ2-4,few,.,TRBV2
CASSSPGLNEQYF,TGTGCCAGCAGCTCCCCGGGACTCAACGAGCAGTACTTC,TRBJ2-7,.,.,TRBV5-4
CSAQLATTYNEQFF,TGCAGTGCGCAGCTAGCGACAACCTACAATGAGCAGTTCTTC,TRBJ2-1,.,.,TRBV20-1
CASSPGHDNEQFF,TGTGCCAGCAGCCCCGGACACGACAATGAGCAGTTCTTC,TRBJ2-1,few,.,TRBV14
CSAGRGADEQFF,TGCAGTGCCGGCAGGGGGGCGGATGAGCAGTTCTTC,TRBJ2-1,many,.,TRBV20-1
CASSYTNPSGWYNEQFF,TGTGCCAGCAGTTATACCAATCCTTCGGGATGGTACAATGAGCAGTTCTTC,TRBJ2-1,few,.,TRBV2
CASSLSWMGNQPQHF,TGTGCCAGCAGTTTATCTTGGATGGGCAATCAGCCCCAGCATTTT,TRBJ1-5,.,.,TRBV27
CASSWQPFRGTNYNEQFF,TGTGCCAGCAGTTGGCAACCGTTCCGTGGGACAAACTACAATGAGCAGTTCTTC,TRBJ2-1,few,.,TRBV28
CASSISRLAGADTQYF,TGTGCCAGTAGTATATCGAGGCTAGCGGGAGCAGATACGCAGTATTTT,TRBJ2-3,.,TRBD2,TRBV19
CASTLTLNYGYTF,TGTGCCAGCACCTTAACACTTAACTATGGCTACACCTTC,TRBJ1-2,.,.,TRBV7-9
CASSAQQGDTQYF,TGCGCCAGCAGCGCCCAACAGGGGGATACGCAGTATTTT,TRBJ2-3,.,TRBD1,TRBV5-1
CATSDRRQLEF,TGTGCCACCAGTGACCGAAGACAGCTAGAGTTT,TRBJ2-3,.,.,TRBV24-1
CASSLGQAGGTEAFF,TGCGCCAGCAGCTTGGGGCAGGCGGGGGGCACTGAAGCTTTCTTT,TRBJ1-1,.,.,TRBV5-1
CASSRGAGGEETQYF,TGTGCCAGCAGCCGAGGGGCGGGAGGAGAAGAGACCCAGTACTTC,TRBJ2-5,many,TRBD2,TRBV4-2
CASSQDPVRFDEQYF,TGTGCCAGCAGCCAAGATCCGGTCAGGTTCGACGAGCAGTACTTC,TRBJ2-7,.,.,TRBV14
CASSLAWAQTDTQYF,TGCGCCAGCAGCTTGGCCTGGGCTCAGACAGATACGCAGTATTTT,TRBJ2-3,.,.,TRBV5-1
CASSPNGAVGELFF,TGTGCCAGTAGCCCGAATGGGGCGGTCGGGGAGCTGTTTTTT,TRBJ2-2,.,.,TRBV19
CSAFRDNPSYEQYF,TGCAGTGCTTTTCGGGACAACCCCTCCTACGAGCAGTACTTC,TRBJ2-7,.,.,TRBV20-1